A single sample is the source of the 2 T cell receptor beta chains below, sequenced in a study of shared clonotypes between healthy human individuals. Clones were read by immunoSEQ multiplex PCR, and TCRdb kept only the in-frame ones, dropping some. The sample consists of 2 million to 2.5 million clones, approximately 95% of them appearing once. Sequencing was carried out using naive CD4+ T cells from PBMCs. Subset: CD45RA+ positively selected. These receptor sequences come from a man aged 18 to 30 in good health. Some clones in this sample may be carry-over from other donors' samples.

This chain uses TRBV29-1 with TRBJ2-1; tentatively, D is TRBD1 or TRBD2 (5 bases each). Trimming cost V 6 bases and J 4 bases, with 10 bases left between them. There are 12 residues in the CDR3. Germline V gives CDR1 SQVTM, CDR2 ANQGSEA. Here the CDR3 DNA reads TGCAGCGTGGGGGACGGATACAATGAGCAGTTCTTC. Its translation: CSVGDGYNEQFF.

CDR3 protein: CASSRAGGGYNEQFF. In DNA form, the CDR3 reads TGTGCCAGCAGCAGAGCGGGAGGGGGCTACAATGAGCAGTTCTTC. The chain carries TRBV7-3 and TRBJ2-1; 10 nucleotides match TRBD2. After removal of 5 bases from V and 3 bases from J, the junction contained 4 bases not matched to a gene. Germline V gene sequence: CDR1 SGHTA, CDR2 FQGTGA. This CDR3 region has 15 residues. Variable domain in full (rest from reference TRBV7-3 and TRBJ2-1): GAGVSQTPSNKVTEKGKYVELRCDPISGHTALYWYRQSLGQGPEFLIYFQGTGAADDSGLPNDRFFAVRPEGSVSTLKIQRTERGDSAVYLCASSRAGGGYNEQFFGPGTRLTVL.